One sample yielded the 6 T cell receptor beta chains listed below, sequenced in a study of blood T cell repertoires in COVID-19 (dated by TCRdb to the early 2020s). Libraries were made using the immunoSEQ multiplex PCR assay. TCRdb took this table from immuneACCESS and kept in-frame rearrangements with V and J called. Such tables lack part of the clones; where checked against another copy, unresolved V genes explain under half of the gap, and the rest is unexplained. The sample contains over 200,000 clones, over 65% of them found a single time. The ten largest account for 2.5% to 4% of the sample. Input material: peripheral blood. Every receptor here comes from an elderly woman with acute or convalescent COVID-19.

V is TRBV19 and J is TRBJ1-1; D not resolved. The CDR3 has 14 residues. The V and J ends lost 5 bases and 4 bases respectively, with 14 bases between them. CDR1 and CDR2 (germline): LNHDA, SQIVND (reference sequence). In nucleotides, the CDR3 is TGTGCCAGTAGTGTGGCTAATACGGGCACTGAAGCTTTCTTT. It codes for CASSVANTGTEAFF.

CDR3 coding DNA: TGCGCCAGCAGCCGAGGGGAGGGCCAGCCCCAGCATTTT. Amino acid sequence: CASSRGEGQPQHF. The rearrangement uses TRBV4-1 and TRBJ1-5; D is possibly TRBD1 (5 bases). Germline CDR1 reads MGHRA; CDR2 reads YSYEKL. The CDR3 runs to 13 residues. V lost 4 bases, J lost 7 bases, and 11 bases lay in between.

The sample holds a few counts of this clone. The rearrangement uses TRBV19 and TRBJ1-5; D perhaps matches TRBD1 (5 bases). From germline, CDR1 is LNHDA and CDR2 SQIVND (reference sequence). The CDR3 extends over 15 amino acids. V shed 7 bases and J shed 2 bases, with 15 bases lying between them. CDR3 in DNA: TGTGCCAGTAATTCGGGGGTATTGGGCAATCAGCCCCAGCATTTT. As protein: CASNSGVLGNQPQHF.

The chain uses TRBV6-5 and TRBJ2-5, with 7 bases fitting TRBD1. V dropped 7 bases and J dropped 1; count of bases not matched to a gene: 3. This CDR3 is 13 amino acids long. The germline gives CDR1 MNHEY, CDR2 SVGAGI. CDR3 DNA sequence: TGTGCCAGCAAGAGGGGGCCCCAAGAGACCCAGTACTTC. It specifies CASKRGPQETQYF.

The gene calls are TRBV2 and TRBJ2-7, with 7 bases fitting TRBD2. CDR1 SNHLY and CDR2 FYNNEI come from the germline V gene. With V trimmed by 1 base and J by 6 bases, 9 bases remained unmatched. The CDR3 loop spans 15 amino acids. The CDR3 reads CASSEGRGRVGEQYF. The CDR3 nucleotides are TGTGCCAGCAGTGAAGGGAGAGGGAGGGTCGGCGAGCAGTACTTC.

The chain combines TRBV5-4 with TRBJ2-5; 10 bases fit TRBD1. Germline V CDR1 and CDR2: SGHNT, YYREEE (reference sequence). V lost 4 bases to trimming and J lost 0 bases; unmatched junction nucleotides: 6. This CDR3 is built from 16 residues. CDR3: CASSKAGTGDQETQYF. For the CDR3, the DNA is TGTGCCAGCAGCAAGGCCGGGACAGGGGACCAAGAGACCCAGTACTTC.